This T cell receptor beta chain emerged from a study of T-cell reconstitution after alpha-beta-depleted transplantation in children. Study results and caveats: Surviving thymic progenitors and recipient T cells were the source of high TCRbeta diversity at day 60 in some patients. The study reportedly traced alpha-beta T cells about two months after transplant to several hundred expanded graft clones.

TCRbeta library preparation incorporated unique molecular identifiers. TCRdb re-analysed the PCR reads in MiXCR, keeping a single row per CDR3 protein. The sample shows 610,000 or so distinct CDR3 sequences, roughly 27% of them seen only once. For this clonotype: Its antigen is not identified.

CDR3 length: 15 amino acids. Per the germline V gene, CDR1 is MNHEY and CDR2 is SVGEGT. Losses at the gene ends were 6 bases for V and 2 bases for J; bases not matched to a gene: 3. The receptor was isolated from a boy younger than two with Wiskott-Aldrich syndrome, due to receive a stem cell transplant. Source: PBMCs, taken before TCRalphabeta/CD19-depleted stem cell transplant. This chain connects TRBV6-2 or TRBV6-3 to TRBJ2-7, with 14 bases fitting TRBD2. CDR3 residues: CASRGLAGVTYEQYF. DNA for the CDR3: TGTGCCAGCAGGGGACTAGCGGGAGTCACCTACGAGCAGTACTTC.